These 6 T cell receptor beta chains were all obtained from the same sample, sequenced in a study of OX40 agonist ivuxolimab in advanced cancers. This table comes from immunoSEQ multiplex PCR, and its TCRdb copy is limited to in-frame clones, with some not included. Among over 85,000 clones, about 83% were seen once, and the ten largest hold 0.5%. Source: CD4+ or CD8+ T cells sorted from blood, taken in a trial of the OX40 agonist ivuxolimab. The receptors come from an adult with an advanced solid tumor such as melanoma, head and neck, liver or kidney cancer.

The CDR3 protein is CASSPQTGGNQPQHF. The CDR3 bases are TGTGCCAGCAGCCCCCAAACTGGGGGAAATCAGCCCCAGCATTTT. The chain recombines TRBV7-9 with TRBJ1-5; tentatively, D is TRBD1 (5 bases). V lost 5 bases and J 4 bases, leaving 15 bases between the germline ends. The CDR3 is made up of 15 amino acids. Germline V CDR1 and CDR2: SEHNR, FQNEAQ (reference sequence).

The chain couples TRBV6-4 to TRBJ1-6, with D tentatively TRBD1 (6 bases). The CDR3 is 14 residues long. Germline V gene lookup returns CDR1 MRHNA and CDR2 SNTAGT. Trimming removed 6 bases from V and 9 bases from J, with 15 bases in between. CDR3 protein: CASRVDSEGSPLHF. DNA of the CDR3: TGTGCCAGCAGGGTGGACAGTGAGGGTTCACCCCTCCACTTT.

The rearrangement joins TRBV11-2 to TRBJ2-3; D gene uncertain. The V gene lost 5 bases and the J gene lost 6 bases, with 9 bases spanning the gap. This CDR3 has 12 residues. CDR1 and CDR2 from the germline V gene are SGHAT and FQNNGV. The chain's CDR3 is CASSPRLDTQYF. The CDR3 bases are TGTGCCAGCAGCCCCCGCCTCGATACGCAGTATTTT.

The rearrangement uses TRBV5-1 and TRBJ2-3; D not certain. V was trimmed by 8 bases and J by 4 bases, leaving 20 bases between them. This CDR3 spans 15 amino acids. Germline CDR1 is SGHRS and CDR2 is YFSETQ. CDR3 DNA sequence: TGCGCCAGTCTCCTTTTCCCCGGCAATTCAGATACGCAGTATTTT. Amino acids: CASLLFPGNSDTQYF.

This chain uses TRBV27 with TRBJ1-1, with 8 bases that match TRBD1. Looked up from germline, CDR1 is MNHEY and CDR2 is SMNVEV (reference sequence). The CDR3 is 15 amino acids. With 5 bases clipped from V and 0 bases from J, the junction kept 5 bases outside the gene matches. The CDR3, as DNA: TGTGCCAGCAGTGCCTGGGACAGGCTGAACACTGAAGCTTTCTTT. Translating it yields CASSAWDRLNTEAFF.

The sample holds a few counts of this clone. The J gene is TRBJ1-5, the V gene TRBV6-6, with 7 bases identical to TRBD1. From germline, CDR1 is MNHNY and CDR2 SVGAGI (reference sequence). Losses at the gene ends were 7 bases for V and 1 base for J; bases not matched to a gene: 4. This CDR3 contains 14 residues. The CDR3 reads CASTQTGSNQPQHF. The CDR3 DNA reads as TGTGCCAGCACCCAGACAGGGAGCAATCAGCCCCAGCATTTT.